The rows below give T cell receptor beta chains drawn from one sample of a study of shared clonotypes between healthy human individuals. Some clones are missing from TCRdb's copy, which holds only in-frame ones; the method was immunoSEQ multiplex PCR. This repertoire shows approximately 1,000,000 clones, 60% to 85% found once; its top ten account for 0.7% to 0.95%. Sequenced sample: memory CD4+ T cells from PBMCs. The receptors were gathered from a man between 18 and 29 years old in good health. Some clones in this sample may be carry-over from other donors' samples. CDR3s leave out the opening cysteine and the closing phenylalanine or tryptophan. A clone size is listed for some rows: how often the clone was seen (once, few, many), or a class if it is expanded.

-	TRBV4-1	ASSPRQGYEQY
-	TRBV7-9	ASSLGSRGSYNEQF
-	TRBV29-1	SAAHYGYT
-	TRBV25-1	ASSESTAEETQY
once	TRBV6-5	ASRSSTVTGELF
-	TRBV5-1	ASSFDRGGDEQY
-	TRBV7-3	ASSYRTSGLMDEQF
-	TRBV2	ASSEALGLAGGDTQY
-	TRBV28	ASSSNNQPQH
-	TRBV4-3	ASSQAPSLEGNEQF
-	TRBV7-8	ASSPLAPDTQY
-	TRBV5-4	ASSPGRGRNTGELF
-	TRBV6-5	ASRENRGQQEQY
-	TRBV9	ASSDRAIFAKNIQY
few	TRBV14	ASSQDPRLAGTEAF
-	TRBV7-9	ASSLPGQGATEAF
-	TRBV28	ASSLRTANYGYT
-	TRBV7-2	ASSFRRASGTYEQY
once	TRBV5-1	ASSNAYTSGDSTDTQY
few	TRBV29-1	SARVPSTDTQY
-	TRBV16	ASSQSRAGGEEQY
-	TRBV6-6	ASRPGGGFYEQY
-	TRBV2	ASSESRTGTDTQY
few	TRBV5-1	ASSLGLDTVVNEQF
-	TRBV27	ARAGQGAPGNTIY
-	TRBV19	ASSFTSGTGSTDTQY
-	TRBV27	ASPGARGRLAEPYNEQF
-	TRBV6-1	ASSEAPTGTYGYT
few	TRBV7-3	ASSRTVNTEAF
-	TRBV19	ASSIQGRLTEAF
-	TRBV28	ASRKGGQETQY
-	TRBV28	ASMANEKLF
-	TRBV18	ASAKTSGSRETQY
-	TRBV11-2	ASSSLSGRGPVEKLF
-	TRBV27	ASRAGLAAYEQY
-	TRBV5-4	ASSYGTGIDGNTIY
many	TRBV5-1	ASSLGPTGGANVLT
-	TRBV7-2	ASSPFVEAGNTGELF
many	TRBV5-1	ASSLQGGYEQY
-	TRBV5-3	ARSLEQGALDNTGELF
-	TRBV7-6	ASTSASTQY
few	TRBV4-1	ASSQDLATNEKLF
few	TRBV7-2	ASSLARGAFATEQY